The next 31 T cell receptor beta chains were all read from a single sample in a study of cytomegalovirus exposure and HLA in healthy donors. With 60 Vbeta and 13 Jbeta primers, the PCR was carried out. Sequencing was performed with immunoSEQ multiplex PCR; in TCRdb, only in-frame clones are kept and a portion is missing. This sample has 240,000 or so clones, with about 80% found just once. The sequenced sample was PBMCs. The receptors were sampled from a woman between 55 and 75 years old in good health and CMV-seropositive.

The chain has TRBV5-4 and TRBJ1-3; D possibly corresponds to TRBD1 (5 bases). There are 15 residues in the CDR3. Trimming shortened V by 1 base and J by 0 bases, and 8 bases separated the two germline ends. The V gene's germline CDR1 is SGHNT and CDR2 YYREEE (reference sequence). DNA of the CDR3: TGTGCCAGCAGCTTGTCACAGGACTCTGGAAACACCATATATTTT. This encodes CASSLSQDSGNTIYF.

In this sample, this clone turned up a few times. The chain is built from TRBV6-5 and TRBJ2-2, with D hard to call. Trimming stripped 7 bases from V and 8 bases from J, with 8 bases between. Germline V gene data show CDR1 as MNHEY and CDR2 as SVGAGI. The CDR3 is 11 residues long. In nucleotides, the CDR3 is TGTGCCAGCACCCACATTGGGGAGCTGTTTTTT. Its protein is CASTHIGELFF.

This chain links TRBV6-5 with TRBJ1-2, with 7 bases matching TRBD1. The germline V gene encodes CDR1 MNHEY and CDR2 SVGAGI. The CDR3 spans 12 residues. The V gene end was trimmed by 4 bases and the J gene end by 8 bases; junction bases not matched to a gene: 4. The CDR3 protein is CASSLQGSGYTF. In nucleotides, the CDR3 is TGTGCCAGCAGTTTACAGGGGAGCGGCTACACCTTC.

The chain joins TRBV30 to TRBJ2-7; D is undetermined. Germline CDR1 and CDR2: GTSNPN and SVGIG (reference sequence). Between the trimmed V and J ends, which lost 2 bases and 1 base, there was a span of 12 bases. This CDR3 is built from 14 residues. CDR3 region: CAWSPLDPSYEQYF. The CDR3 nucleotides read TGTGCCTGGAGTCCCCTAGACCCATCCTACGAGCAGTACTTC. Based on the CDR3 plus reference TRBV30 and TRBJ2-7, the full variable domain is SQTIHQWPATLVQPVGSPLSLECTVEGTSNPNLYWYRQAAGRGLQLLFYSVGIGQISSEVPQNLSASRPQDRQFILSSKKLLLSDSGFYLCAWSPLDPSYEQYFGPGTRLTVT.

This chain uses TRBV5-4 with TRBJ2-3; the match to TRBD2 covers 13 bases. In germline, CDR1 is SGHNT, CDR2 YYREEE (reference sequence). V was clipped by 4 bases and J by 4 bases; unmatched bases: 6. The CDR3 is made up of 16 amino acids. This chain's CDR3 is CASSPPGLAGADTQYF. The CDR3 DNA follows: TGTGCCAGCAGCCCTCCCGGACTAGCGGGAGCAGATACGCAGTATTTT.

The chain combines TRBV28 with TRBJ2-5; maybe TRBD1 (5 bases). With the DNA end fitting TRBJ2-7 better, the J assignment may be wrong. The CDR3 loop spans 12 amino acids. CDR1 is MDHEN and CDR2 is SYDVKM in the germline V gene. CDR3 bases: TGTGCCAGCAGTACAGGTGTATACGAGCAGTACTTC. It codes for CASSTGVYEQYF.

To note about this clone: Other DNA variants within this sample encode the same CDR3. V gene TRBV28 combines with J gene TRBJ1-2; D may be TRBD1 (6 bases). From germline, CDR1 is MDHEN and CDR2 SYDVKM. CDR3 length equals 13 residues. V was shortened by 6 bases and J by 4 bases, with 12 bases between the two germline ends. The CDR3 DNA sequence: TGTGCCAGCAGCCTACAGGGCCCCTATGGCTACACCTTC. It codes for CASSLQGPYGYTF.

CDR3 region: CASSLVPAGGPGEQYF. CDR3 DNA: TGTGCCAGCAGTTTAGTCCCGGCAGGGGGCCCTGGGGAGCAGTACTTC. The V and J genes are TRBV28 and TRBJ2-7; 8 nucleotides match TRBD1. This CDR3 is 16 amino acids long. The germline V gene has CDR1 MDHEN and CDR2 SYDVKM. V lost 2 bases and J lost 7; bases outside the gene matches: 13.

This clone was found once. The chain recombines TRBV9 with TRBJ2-1, with TRBD2 identical over 9 bases. This CDR3 comprises 17 residues. Trimming at V came to 0 bases and at J to 2 bases, leaving 6 bases not matched to a gene. The germline CDR1 and CDR2 sequences are SGDLS and YYNGEE. CDR3 loop: CASSVGVAGAPYNEQFF. The CDR3 nucleotides read TGTGCCAGCAGCGTAGGAGTAGCGGGAGCCCCCTACAATGAGCAGTTCTTC. Filled out from reference TRBV9 and TRBJ2-1, the complete variable domain reads DSGVTQTPKHLITATGQRVTLRCSPRSGDLSVYWYQQSLDQGLQFLIQYYNGEERAKGNILERFSAQQFPDLHSELNLSSLELGDSALYFCASSVGVAGAPYNEQFFGPGTRLTVL.

This chain links TRBV15 with TRBJ2-7; possibly TRBD2 for D (5 bases). CDR1 and CDR2 (germline): LNHNV, YYDKDF (reference sequence). V lost 0 bases and J 1 base, leaving 10 bases between the germline ends. The CDR3 extends over 15 amino acids. The DNA of the CDR3 is TGTGCCACCAGCAGAGATAGCCCGGGGTCCTACGAGCAGTACTTC. It codes for CATSRDSPGSYEQYF.

This rearrangement joins TRBV11-2 to TRBJ2-5; the D is unclear. The V gene's germline CDR1 is SGHAT and CDR2 FQNNGV. The CDR3 is 18 amino acids. Trimming shortened V by 0 bases and J by 1 base, and 18 bases separated the two germline ends. The DNA of the CDR3 is TGTGCCAGCAGCTTAGATGCCAACAGATACTCTGCCCAAGAGACCCAGTACTTC. Translating gives CASSLDANRYSAQETQYF.

This clone has just one count. The chain uses TRBV5-6 and TRBJ1-2; the match to TRBD1 covers 10 bases. The CDR3 covers 16 residues. Trimming took 4 bases from V and 4 from J; bases not matched to a gene: 10. Germline lookup yields CDR1 SGHDT and CDR2 YYEEEE. CDR3 residues: CASSLPGTGAFYGYTF. The DNA for the CDR3 is TGTGCCAGCAGCCTGCCCGGGACAGGGGCCTTCTATGGCTACACCTTC.

The chain carries TRBV19 and TRBJ2-3; TRBD2 agrees at 11 bases. The CDR3 is 17 amino acids. From germline, CDR1 is LNHDA and CDR2 SQIVND (reference sequence). V was clipped by 7 bases and J by 3 bases; unmatched bases: 12. For the CDR3, the DNA is TGTGCCAGTAATGAACTAGCGGGAGCGACTGGGACAGATACGCAGTATTTT. This translates into CASNELAGATGTDTQYF.

In this sample, this clone turned up once. This chain uses TRBV6-6 with TRBJ2-1; D gene unclear. Germline loops: CDR1 MNHNY, CDR2 SVGAGI (reference sequence). Trimming left V 4 bases short and J 1 base short, with 14 bases between. The CDR3 is made up of 16 amino acids. The CDR3 DNA follows: TGTGCCAGCAGTTCCTACCAGGTTAAGTCCTACAATGAGCAGTTCTTC. The encoded protein is CASSSYQVKSYNEQFF.

This clone was seen just once. The chain links TRBV9 to TRBJ1-5; D is unresolved. The CDR3 runs to 15 residues. Trimming pared 0 bases from V and 2 bases from J, leaving 9 bases between. The germline CDR1 and CDR2 sequences are SGDLS and YYNGEE. The CDR3 loop reads CASSVAGMGNQPQHF. CDR3 nucleotides: TGTGCCAGCAGCGTAGCCGGGATGGGCAATCAGCCCCAGCATTTT.

The chain employs TRBV19 and TRBJ2-6; tentatively, D is TRBD1 (6 bases). Trimming stripped 6 bases from V and 0 bases from J, with 15 bases between. CDR1 and CDR2 from the germline V gene are LNHDA and SQIVND (reference sequence). This CDR3 is 17 amino acids long. CDR3: CASRGANPYSGANVLTF. The CDR3 region has the DNA TGTGCCAGTAGGGGGGCCAATCCCTACTCTGGGGCCAACGTCCTGACTTTC.

The chain employs TRBV4-2 and TRBJ1-1; weak D call: TRBD1 (5 bases). Trimming stripped 1 base from V and 0 bases from J, with 6 bases between. CDR1 LGHNA and CDR2 YNFKEQ come from the germline V gene. The CDR3 has 14 residues. The CDR3 DNA is TGTGCCAGCAGCCAAGGACAGTTGAACACTGAAGCTTTCTTT. Its translation is CASSQGQLNTEAFF.

J is TRBJ2-7 and V is TRBV29-1; D unresolved. The CDR3 covers 14 residues. Germline-derived CDR1 and CDR2 are SQVTM and ANQGSEA. Trimming cost V 4 bases and J 2 bases, with 15 bases left between them. This CDR3 reads CSVVLGFSTYEQYF. In DNA form, the CDR3 reads TGCAGCGTTGTTTTGGGCTTCTCAACCTACGAGCAGTACTTC.

The genes are TRBV10-2 and TRBJ1-2; the match to TRBD1 covers 7 bases. V shed 5 bases and J 1 base; nucleotides not matched to a gene: 1. Germline loops: CDR1 WSHSY, CDR2 SAAADI. The CDR3 sequence is 13 residues long. The CDR3 sequence: CASSRDSNYGYTF. The CDR3 bases are TGCGCCAGCAGTCGGGACAGTAACTATGGCTACACCTTC.

The chain has TRBV9 and TRBJ2-6; perhaps TRBD1 as D (6 bases). V lost 3 bases and J 4 bases, leaving 17 bases between the germline ends. The CDR3 runs 17 residues. CDR1 and CDR2 (germline): SGDLS, YYNGEE. This CDR3 is CASSEGGNWGGANVLTF. The CDR3 DNA sequence: TGTGCCAGCAGCGAAGGGGGTAACTGGGGGGGGGCCAACGTCCTGACTTTC.

This chain links TRBV28 with TRBJ2-7, with 15 bases lining up with TRBD2. This CDR3 region has 16 residues. CDR1 is MDHEN, CDR2 SYDVKM, per germline. The junction had 3 bases not matched to a gene; V was cut back by 3 bases and J by 3 bases. CDR3 residues: CASSLPGLAGGYEQYF. In nucleotides, the CDR3 is TGTGCCAGCAGTTTGCCGGGACTAGCGGGAGGCTACGAGCAGTACTTC.

The gene calls are TRBV11-2 and TRBJ1-4, with TRBD1 identical over 7 bases. V lost 1 base, J lost 8 bases, and 13 bases stayed unmatched. The length of the CDR3 is 17 residues. Germline V lookup: CDR1 SGHAT, CDR2 FQNNGV. As DNA, the CDR3 is TGTGCCAGCAGCTTAGTCGGACAGGTCCCCCTTCGGGAAAAACTGTTTTTT. This codes for CASSLVGQVPLREKLFF.

The chain is built from TRBV14 and TRBJ1-1, with D tentatively TRBD1 (5 bases). This CDR3 comprises 13 residues. Germline-derived CDR1 and CDR2 are SGHDN and FVKESK. V was shortened by 5 bases and J by 0 bases, with 7 bases between the two germline ends. The CDR3 bases are TGTGCCAGCAGCACAGGTGTGAACACTGAAGCTTTCTTT. Translated: CASSTGVNTEAFF.

The chain recombines TRBV28 with TRBJ1-4, with D possibly being TRBD1 (5 bases). Germline values: CDR1 MDHEN, CDR2 SYDVKM. The CDR3 has 14 amino acids. The V end lost 2 bases, the J end lost 11 bases, and 15 bases lay between the germline ends. This chain's CDR3 is CASSLPLTGGKLFF. CDR3 DNA: TGTGCCAGCAGTTTACCCCTGACTGGGGGGAAACTGTTTTTT.

The chain uses TRBV7-3 and TRBJ2-3, with D unclear. This CDR3 region has 15 residues. V lost 0 bases, J lost 4 bases, and 11 bases lay in between. In germline, CDR1 is SGHTA, CDR2 FQGTGA. The CDR3 sequence: CASSLTLGHSDTQYF. DNA for the CDR3: TGTGCCAGCAGCTTAACACTGGGCCACTCAGATACGCAGTATTTT.

The chain is built from TRBV5-4 and TRBJ1-2; tentatively, D is TRBD1 (5 bases). V was shortened by 0 bases and J by 6 bases, with 18 bases between the two germline ends. The CDR3 runs to 16 residues. Per the germline V gene, CDR1 is SGHNT and CDR2 is YYREEE (reference sequence). CDR3 nucleotides: TGTGCCAGCAGCTTGGCCTCAGGGTACTACTGGGATGGCTACACCTTC. Translating gives CASSLASGYYWDGYTF.

The rearrangement links TRBV5-8 to TRBJ2-5; maybe TRBD2 (6 bases). Germline loops: CDR1 SGHTS, CDR2 YDEGEE. CDR3 length equals 17 residues. V was cut by 2 bases and J by 0 bases, with 17 bases left in between. In nucleotides, the CDR3 is TGTGCCAGCAGCTTACGGGGGTATGGCGTAGACCAAGAGACCCAGTACTTC. Translated: CASSLRGYGVDQETQYF.

This clone was recorded a few times. This sequence joins TRBV28 and TRBJ1-2; tentatively, D is TRBD1 (6 bases). Germline CDR1 MDHEN, CDR2 SYDVKM. Trimming took 3 bases from V and 2 from J, leaving 10 bases between them. This CDR3 is built from 14 residues. The CDR3 sequence: CASSFGQGNYGYTF. CDR3 sequence (DNA): TGTGCCAGCAGTTTTGGGCAGGGGAACTATGGCTACACCTTC.

The chain recombines TRBV28 with TRBJ2-1; the match to TRBD2 covers 9 bases. Germline V lookup: CDR1 MDHEN, CDR2 SYDVKM. The CDR3 loop spans 20 amino acids. Losses at the gene ends were 1 base for V and 4 bases for J; bases not matched to a gene: 17. CDR3 in DNA: TGTGCCAGCAGTTTATCATTCGGTGGGGGGCGGGAGGGCCGGTACAATGAGCAGTTCTTC. Translating gives CASSLSFGGGREGRYNEQFF.

This sequence joins TRBV6-5 and TRBJ2-7; tentatively, D is TRBD2 (6 bases). V was pared by 4 bases and J by 8 bases, with 9 bases between. CDR3 size: 11 residues. Germline CDR1 is MNHEY and CDR2 is SVGAGI. CDR3 region: CASSSGLQQYF. The CDR3 DNA sequence: TGTGCCAGCAGTTCGGGACTTCAGCAGTACTTC.

A single count supports this clone. The sample holds other DNA sequences that translate to the same CDR3. The chain has TRBV5-1 and TRBJ2-2, with 8 nucleotides matching TRBD1. Germline loops: CDR1 SGHRS, CDR2 YFSETQ. The V segment lost 2 bases and the J segment 0 bases; nucleotides outside the gene matches: 0. This CDR3 contains 15 residues. This CDR3 reads CASSLQGANTGELFF. CDR3 DNA sequence: TGCGCCAGCAGCTTACAGGGGGCGAACACCGGGGAGCTGTTTTTT.